The rows below give T cell receptor beta chains drawn from one sample of a study of T cell changes during pregnancy in multiple sclerosis. Method: immunoSEQ multiplex PCR; TCRdb's copy keeps in-frame clones and lacks some. The sample carries 40,000 to 50,000 clones, 80% to 95% recorded once. Material: CD8+ T cells from peripheral blood mononuclear cells, obtained in the first trimester of pregnancy. These receptors all come from a female donor with multiple sclerosis, enrolled in a pregnancy study. Both conserved end residues are part of each CDR3. A D gene is named only where the DNA matches it firmly. A clone size is listed for some rows: how often the clone was seen (once, few, many), or a class if it is expanded.

few TRBJ1-2 . TRBV27 CASSLSRAGRTSNYGYTF TGTGCCAGCAGTTTATCGCGGGCAGGTCGAACTAGTAACTATGGCTACACCTTC
. TRBJ2-7 . TRBV27 CASTSQNSYEQYF TGTGCCAGTACGTCTCAGAACTCCTACGAGCAGTACTTC
. TRBJ2-3 . TRBV9 CASSVASRTADTQYF TGTGCCAGCAGCGTAGCTTCCAGGACAGCCGATACGCAGTATTTT
. TRBJ2-1 . TRBV7-9 CGWASVYNEQFF TGCGGCTGGGCTAGCGTGTACAATGAGCAGTTCTTC
. TRBJ2-5 TRBD2 TRBV7-7 CASSLELAGWETQYF TGTGCCAGCAGCTTAGAACTAGCGGGATGGGAGACCCAGTACTTC
once TRBJ2-3 . TRBV7-8 CASSTWPDTQYF TGTGCCAGCAGCACCTGGCCAGATACGCAGTATTTT
once TRBJ1-4 . TRBV13 CASSLGGKLFF TGTGCCAGCAGCCTCGGGGGAAAACTGTTTTTT
. TRBJ2-3 TRBD2 TRBV4-2 CASSLLSGLAGDTDTQYF TGTGCCAGCAGTCTCCTATCCGGACTAGCGGGGGACACAGATACGCAGTATTTT
. TRBJ2-1 TRBD2 TRBV2 CASRTSGVYNEQFF TGTGCCAGCAGGACTAGCGGAGTCTACAATGAGCAGTTCTTC
. TRBJ2-1 . TRBV29-1 CSVMGASGNNEQFF TGCAGCGTTATGGGGGCTTCGGGCAACAATGAGCAGTTCTTC
. TRBJ1-3 . TRBV27 CASSLVPPPDRRSGNTIYF TGTGCCAGCAGTTTAGTTCCCCCTCCCGACAGACGCTCTGGAAACACCATATATTTT
. TRBJ1-4 . TRBV11-3 CASSLTQGSEKLFF TGTGCCAGCAGCCTGACCCAGGGGTCGGAAAAACTGTTTTTT
few TRBJ1-1 TRBD1 TRBV28 CASSPTGYTEAFF TGTGCCAGCAGCCCGACAGGGTACACTGAAGCTTTCTTT
. TRBJ2-5 . TRBV29-1 CSVEDHRVWDKPQETQYF TGCAGCGTTGAAGATCACAGGGTATGGGACAAACCACAAGAGACCCAGTACTTC
. TRBJ1-5 . TRBV27 CASSPTGLGQPQHF TGTGCCAGCAGTCCGACAGGCTTGGGGCAGCCCCAGCATTTT
. TRBJ1-3 TRBD1 TRBV7-9 CASSSFGGTGGPSGNTIYF TGTGCCAGCAGCTCTTTCGGGGGGACAGGTGGTCCCTCTGGAAACACCATATATTTT
. TRBJ2-1 TRBD2 TRBV29-1 CSVDGTTSGVYNEQFF TGCAGCGTTGATGGAACTACTAGCGGGGTATACAATGAGCAGTTCTTC
. TRBJ2-2 . TRBV5-1 CASRGGANTGELFF TGCGCCAGCAGAGGGGGAGCGAACACCGGGGAGCTGTTTTTT
once TRBJ2-6 . TRBV30 CAFMAEAGANVLTF TGTGCCTTTATGGCGGAAGCTGGGGCCAACGTCCTGACTTTC
. TRBJ2-7 . TRBV11-2 CASKPNRGGEQYF TGTGCCAGCAAACCTAACAGGGGAGGCGAGCAGTACTTC
. TRBJ2-3 . TRBV7-9 CASSPERFAYTDTQYF TGTGCCAGCAGTCCCGAAAGATTCGCGTACACAGATACGCAGTATTTT
. TRBJ2-7 TRBD1 TRBV5-4 CASSFGGTGPYEQYF TGTGCCAGCAGCTTCGGAGGGACAGGGCCCTACGAGCAGTACTTC
. TRBJ1-5 . TRBV27 CASSSSGLKQPQHF TGTGCCAGCAGCAGTTCAGGGTTGAAGCAGCCCCAGCATTTT
. TRBJ2-2 . TRBV4-3 CASREIGGELFF TGCGCCAGCAGGGAGATTGGCGGGGAGCTGTTTTTT
. TRBJ1-5 TRBD1 TRBV5-6 CASSFGTVNQPQHF TGTGCCAGCAGCTTCGGGACAGTCAATCAGCCCCAGCATTTT
. TRBJ2-3 TRBD1 TRBV6-5 CASSYSTGGPDTQYF TGTGCCAGCAGTTACTCGACAGGGGGCCCAGATACGCAGTATTTT
. TRBJ1-3 TRBD1 TRBV4-1 CASSQGDRASGNTIYF TGCGCCAGCAGCCAAGGGGACAGGGCCTCTGGAAACACCATATATTTT
. TRBJ2-3 . TRBV5-4 CASSQDYTSTDTQYF TGTGCCAGCAGCCAAGACTACACTAGCACAGATACGCAGTATTTT
. TRBJ2-1 . TRBV20-1 CSETRLDEQFF TGCAGTGAGACTAGGTTGGATGAGCAGTTCTTC
. TRBJ2-7 TRBD2 TRBV6-1 CASSRGDPGYEQYF TGTGCCAGCAGTCGGGGGGACCCGGGCTACGAGCAGTACTTC
. TRBJ1-4 . TRBV6-1 CASSYESEKLFF TGTGCCAGCAGTTATGAGTCAGAAAAACTGTTTTTT
. TRBJ2-1 TRBD2 TRBV29-1 CSFGGVTYNEQFF TGCAGCTTCGGGGGGGTCACCTACAATGAGCAGTTCTTC
. TRBJ1-2 . TRBV5-5 CASSFHGGGTYGYTF TGTGCCAGCAGCTTCCACGGGGGGGGTACCTATGGCTACACCTTC
. TRBJ1-1 . TRBV29-1 CSGGGTMNTEAFF TGCAGCGGGGGGGGGACCATGAACACTGAAGCTTTCTTT
. TRBJ2-1 TRBD2 TRBV9 CASSVGYIMERGAYNEQFF TGTGCCAGCAGCGTAGGTTATATAATGGAGCGGGGGGCCTACAATGAGCAGTTCTTC
. TRBJ1-6 . TRBV27 CASSLRQGSSYNSPLHF TGTGCCAGCAGTTTACGGCAGGGGAGCTCCTATAATTCACCCCTCCACTTT
. TRBJ2-7 . TRBV6-5 CASSYDRSYEQYF TGTGCCAGCAGTTACGACAGATCCTACGAGCAGTACTTC
. TRBJ1-2 . TRBV5-8 CASSAWFRFLNYGYTF TGTGCCAGCAGCGCTTGGTTTCGGTTCCTAAATTATGGCTACACCTTC
. TRBJ1-5 TRBD1 TRBV19 CASSIGGQGYRPQHF TGTGCCAGTAGTATAGGGGGACAGGGATATCGGCCCCAGCATTTT
. TRBJ1-5 . TRBV12-5 CASGPSTTYSNQPQHF TGTGCTAGTGGTCCGTCGACAACCTATAGCAATCAGCCCCAGCATTTT
. TRBJ2-7 TRBD2 TRBV27 CASSLGTMTYEQYF TGTGCCAGCAGTTTGGGGACTATGACCTACGAGCAGTACTTC
few TRBJ2-7 TRBD2 TRBV27 CASSLGTSEQYF TGTGCCAGCAGTTTGGGGACTAGCGAGCAGTACTTC
. TRBJ1-5 . TRBV30 CAWNSDYQPQHF TGTGCCTGGAACAGTGATTATCAGCCCCAGCATTTT
. TRBJ2-1 . TRBV6-5 CASTRGLRSDEQFF TGTGCCAGCACAAGGGGGTTGCGCAGCGATGAGCAGTTCTTC
. TRBJ2-1 . TRBV19 CAISDSYNEQFF TGTGCCATCTCAGACTCATACAATGAGCAGTTCTTC
. TRBJ2-7 TRBD1 TRBV4-3 CASSTRGGQGMIEQYF TGCGCCAGCAGCACCCGTGGGGGACAGGGGATGATCGAGCAGTACTTC
once TRBJ2-2 TRBD1 TRBV30 CAFDRVGTGELFF TGTGCCTTTGACAGGGTTGGGACCGGGGAGCTGTTTTTT
. TRBJ1-5 . TRBV7-9 CASSLDRTKGNQPQHF TGTGCCAGCAGCTTAGATCGGACAAAGGGCAATCAGCCCCAGCATTTT
. TRBJ2-1 TRBD2 TRBV7-9 CASSLERESNEQFF TGTGCCAGCAGCTTAGAGCGGGAGTCCAATGAGCAGTTCTTC
. TRBJ2-5 . TRBV29-1 CSVEFSLGHRETQYF TGCAGCGTTGAATTTTCCCTGGGACATCGGGAGACCCAGTACTTC
. TRBJ2-7 . TRBV9 CASSVGGSGTYEQYF TGTGCCAGCAGCGTAGGAGGGAGTGGGACCTACGAGCAGTACTTC
. TRBJ2-5 TRBD2 TRBV9 CASSVVSLAGEQTQYF TGTGCCAGCAGCGTAGTGTCTCTAGCGGGAGAACAGACCCAGTACTTC
. TRBJ2-1 TRBD2 TRBV6-5 CASMGWREDNEQFF TGTGCCAGCATGGGCTGGCGGGAGGACAATGAGCAGTTCTTC
. TRBJ2-1 TRBD1 TRBV29-1 CSVDDRGLRYEQFF TGCAGCGTTGACGACAGGGGGTTGAGATATGAGCAGTTCTTC
. TRBJ2-7 . TRBV21-1 CASRASSGEQYF TGTGCCAGCCGAGCAAGTTCTGGCGAGCAGTACTTC